This T cell receptor (beta chain) was captured by sequencing in a study of T-cell memory formation after mild COVID-19. In the study overall: Each donor largely had its own TCR clusters.

Between the trimmed V and J ends, which lost 9 bases and 3 bases, there was a span of 15 bases. The CDR3 length is 14 residues. CDR1 KGHSH and CDR2 LQKENI come from the germline V gene. Notes on the study in general: Some clones that responded turned up in pre-infection memory, which suggests that cross-reactive memory joined in. Mainly in CM and EM were contracting CD4+ clones; CD8+ were in EMRA.

This clonotype was recorded once. Its target is unknown. TCRdb re-called the 5' RACE reads through MiXCR, storing one row per CDR3 protein. The repertoire holds fewer than 450,000 distinct CDR3 sequences, with 24% as singletons. The rearrangement uses TRBV18 and TRBJ2-1; D is possibly TRBD1 (6 bases). The TCR was taken from an adult woman who had mild COVID-19 (a few samples of this study predate the infection). Cell type and time point are not known. The sequencing sample was made of PBMCs or a T cell subset sorted from them (not recorded which). Here the CDR3 reads CASSIQGFYNEQFF. The DNA of the CDR3 is TGTGCCAGTTCAATACAGGGATTCTACAATGAGCAGTTCTTC.